By share of the sample, the clone carrying this TCR beta chain is medium-sized. The antigen is unknown. The sample comes from a study of T-cell memory formation after mild COVID-19. In the study overall: Largely, TCR clusters stayed within a single donor.

The authors produced TCR alpha and TCR beta cDNA libraries with sample barcodes and UMIs by 5'RACE using constant-segment primers. A single record per CDR3 protein comes from TCRdb applying MiXCR to the 5' RACE reads. Among some 600,000 distinct CDR3 sequences listed, 17% were seen once. CDR1 and CDR2 from the germline V gene are SGHRS and YFSETQ. V shed 5 bases and J shed 4 bases, with 6 bases lying between them. The CDR3 is made up of 12 amino acids. Study results and limitations: Chiefly within CM and EM were the contracting CD4+ clones; CD8+ ones were within EMRA. Clones shrinking between day 15 and 85 showed a balanced CD4/CD8 split, and those that grew later tilted toward CD4+.

This TCR was recovered from an adult woman who had mild COVID-19 (a few samples of this study predate the infection). Cell type and time point are not known. Material for sequencing was PBMCs or a T cell subset sorted from them (not recorded which). The chain links TRBV5-1 to TRBJ2-2; D gene unclear. CDR3 sequence reads: CASSWVTGELFF. The DNA of the CDR3 is TGCGCCAGCAGTTGGGTCACCGGGGAGCTGTTTTTT.